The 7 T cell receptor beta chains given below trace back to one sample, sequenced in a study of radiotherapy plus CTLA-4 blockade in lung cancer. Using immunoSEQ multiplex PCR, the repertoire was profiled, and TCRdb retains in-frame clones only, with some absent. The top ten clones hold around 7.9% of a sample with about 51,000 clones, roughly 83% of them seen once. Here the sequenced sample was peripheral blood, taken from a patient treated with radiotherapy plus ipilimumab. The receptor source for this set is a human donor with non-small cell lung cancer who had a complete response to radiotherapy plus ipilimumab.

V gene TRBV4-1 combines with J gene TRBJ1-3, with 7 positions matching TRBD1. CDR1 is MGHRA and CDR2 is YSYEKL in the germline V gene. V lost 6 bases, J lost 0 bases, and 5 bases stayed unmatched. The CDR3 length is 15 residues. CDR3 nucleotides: TGCGCCAGCAGACCCCAGGGGGTCTCTGGAAACACCATATATTTT. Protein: CASRPQGVSGNTIYF.

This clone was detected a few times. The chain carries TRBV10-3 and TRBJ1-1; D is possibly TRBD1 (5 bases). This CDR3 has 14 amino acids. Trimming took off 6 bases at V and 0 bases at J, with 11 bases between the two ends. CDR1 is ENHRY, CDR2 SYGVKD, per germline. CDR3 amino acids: CAISPGNLNTEAFF. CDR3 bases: TGTGCCATCAGCCCAGGGAACTTGAACACTGAAGCTTTCTTT.

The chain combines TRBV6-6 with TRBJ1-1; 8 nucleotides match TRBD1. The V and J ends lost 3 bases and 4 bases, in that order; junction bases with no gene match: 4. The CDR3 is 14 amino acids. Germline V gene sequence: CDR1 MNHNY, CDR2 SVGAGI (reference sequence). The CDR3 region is CASSYLDRVTEAFF. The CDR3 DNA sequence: TGTGCCAGCAGTTATTTGGACAGGGTCACTGAAGCTTTCTTT.

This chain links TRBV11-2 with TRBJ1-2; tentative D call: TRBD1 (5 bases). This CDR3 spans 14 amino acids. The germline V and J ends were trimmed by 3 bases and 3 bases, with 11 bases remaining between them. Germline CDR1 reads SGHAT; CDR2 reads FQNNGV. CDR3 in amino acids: CASSFRGGDYGYTF. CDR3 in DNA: TGTGCCAGCAGCTTTAGGGGCGGGGACTATGGCTACACCTTC.

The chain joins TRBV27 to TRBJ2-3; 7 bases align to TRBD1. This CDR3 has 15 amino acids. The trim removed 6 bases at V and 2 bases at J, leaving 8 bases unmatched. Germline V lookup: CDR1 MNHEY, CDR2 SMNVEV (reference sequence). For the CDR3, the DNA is TGTGCCAGCAGCCCCCAGGGACAGATCACAGATACGCAGTATTTT. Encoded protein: CASSPQGQITDTQYF.

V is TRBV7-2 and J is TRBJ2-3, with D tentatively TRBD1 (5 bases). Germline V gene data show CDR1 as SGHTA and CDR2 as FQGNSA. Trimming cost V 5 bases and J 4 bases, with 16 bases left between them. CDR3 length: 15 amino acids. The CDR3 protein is CASSQNWGMADTQYF. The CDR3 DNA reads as TGTGCCAGCAGCCAAAACTGGGGCATGGCAGATACGCAGTATTTT.

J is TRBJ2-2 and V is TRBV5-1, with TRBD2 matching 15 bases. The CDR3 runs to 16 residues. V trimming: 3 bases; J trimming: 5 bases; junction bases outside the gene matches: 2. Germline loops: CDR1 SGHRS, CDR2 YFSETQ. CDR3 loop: CASSSGTSGRTGELFF. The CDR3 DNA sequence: TGCGCCAGCAGCTCCGGGACTAGCGGGAGGACCGGGGAGCTGTTTTTT.